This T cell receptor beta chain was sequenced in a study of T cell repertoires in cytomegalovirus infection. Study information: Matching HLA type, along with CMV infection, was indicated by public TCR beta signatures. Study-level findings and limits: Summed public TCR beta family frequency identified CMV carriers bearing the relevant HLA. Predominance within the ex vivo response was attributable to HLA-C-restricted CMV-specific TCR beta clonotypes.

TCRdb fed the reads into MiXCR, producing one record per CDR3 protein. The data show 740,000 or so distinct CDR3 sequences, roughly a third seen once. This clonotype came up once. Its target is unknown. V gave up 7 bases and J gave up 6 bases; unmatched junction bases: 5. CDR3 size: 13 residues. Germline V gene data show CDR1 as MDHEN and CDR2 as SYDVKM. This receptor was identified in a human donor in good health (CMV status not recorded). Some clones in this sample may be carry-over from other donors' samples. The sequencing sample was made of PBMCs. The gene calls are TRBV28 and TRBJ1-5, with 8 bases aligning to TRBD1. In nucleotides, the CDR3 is TGTGCCAGCATGGACAGGGTGGGTCAGCCCCAGCATTTT. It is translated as CASMDRVGQPQHF.